The 3 T cell receptor beta chains below all came from one sample that was sequenced in a study of CD8 T cells in ankylosing spondylitis. The study's findings and limits: About 8 highly homologous variants made up a TCR beta motif, and this motif appeared characteristic of ankylosing spondylitis blood.

TCRdb called the 5' RACE reads again in MiXCR, with one record for every CDR3 protein. The repertoire has about 330,000 distinct CDR3 sequences, under 8.5% of them found once; the top ten carry less than 15%. Their antigens remain unidentified. The sequencing sample was made of blood, either unsorted or a sorted T cell fraction (not recorded which). The receptors come from a male donor with ankylosing spondylitis.

This clonotype was counted only a few times. V usage is TRBV5-1 and J usage is TRBJ1-5, with 8 nucleotides matching TRBD1. J lost 6 bases, V lost 4 bases, and 9 bases had no gene match. CDR1 is SGHRS, CDR2 YFSETQ, per germline. CDR3 length: 15 amino acids. CDR3 region: CASSKTGEEVQPQHF. The CDR3 nucleotides are TGCGCCAGCAGCAAGACAGGGGAAGAGGTTCAGCCCCAGCATTTT. Looking up the rest from reference TRBV5-1 and TRBJ1-5 gives the full variable domain: KAGVTQTPRYLIKTRGQQVTLSCSPISGHRSVSWYQQTPGQGLQFLFEYFSETQRNKGNFPGRFSGRQFSNSRSEMNVSTLELGDSALYLCASSKTGEEVQPQHFGDGTRLSIL.

This chain joins TRBV24-1 and TRBJ1-1, with D unresolved. Germline CDR1 is KGHDR and CDR2 is SFDVKD. V was shortened by 1 base and J by 1 base, with 3 bases between the two germline ends. The CDR3 covers 13 residues. CDR3 amino acids: CATSDFRNTEAFF. The CDR3 DNA reads as TGTGCCACCAGTGATTTTAGGAACACTGAAGCTTTCTTT.

The V and J genes are TRBV15 and TRBJ2-7; the match to TRBD2 covers 12 bases. Trimming at V came to 5 bases and at J to 6 bases, leaving 8 bases not matched to a gene. This CDR3 has 15 amino acids. Germline V gene data show CDR1 as LNHNV and CDR2 as YYDKDF (reference sequence). CDR3 residues: CATSPRGTSGFEQYF. The CDR3, as DNA: TGTGCCACCAGCCCAAGGGGGACTAGCGGGTTCGAGCAGTACTTC.